Listed here are 7 T cell receptor beta chains from one sample, sequenced in a study of T cell changes during pregnancy in multiple sclerosis (dated by TCRdb to between 2018 and 2021). The library came from the immunoSEQ multiplex PCR assay. The source is immuneACCESS, and TCRdb retained only in-frame sequences with V and J called. Part of the clones is not carried over; for the studies checked, unresolved V genes explain less than half of this, and the remainder is unexplained. This sample has tens of thousands of clones in its table, and around 96% of those were observed once. The ten most abundant clones make up about 2.5% of the sample. Source: CD8+ T cells from peripheral blood mononuclear cells, taken after pregnancy. Receptor source: a female donor with multiple sclerosis, enrolled in a pregnancy study.

The CDR3 coding sequence is TGTGCCAGTAGTATCGGGACAGGGACCCTCTACGAGCAGTACTTC. Its protein product is CASSIGTGTLYEQYF. This chain links TRBV19 with TRBJ2-7; 9 nucleotides match TRBD1. The CDR3 contains 15 residues. V lost 3 bases and J lost 3; bases outside the gene matches: 6. Germline assignment: CDR1 LNHDA and CDR2 SQIVND (reference sequence).

The genes are TRBV28 and TRBJ1-3; a possible D gene is TRBD1 (6 bases). Between the trimmed V and J ends, which lost 6 bases and 2 bases, there was a span of 11 bases. Germline V gene data show CDR1 as MDHEN and CDR2 as SYDVKM. The CDR3 covers 14 residues. The CDR3 DNA sequence: TGTGCCAGCAGCCTACAGGGAACTGGAAACACCATATATTTT. Translation gives CASSLQGTGNTIYF.

The genes are TRBV7-9 and TRBJ2-7; 7 bases agree with TRBD2. The CDR3 covers 15 residues. Trimming at V came to 4 bases and at J to 4 bases, leaving 10 bases not matched to a gene. CDR1 SEHNR and CDR2 FQNEAQ come from the germline V gene (reference sequence). This chain's CDR3 is CASSSPGTNSYEQYF. The CDR3 DNA reads as TGTGCCAGCAGCTCCCCCGGGACTAACTCGTACGAGCAGTACTTC.

This chain joins TRBV9 and TRBJ2-1, with 7 nucleotides matching TRBD2. Germline V lookup: CDR1 SGDLS, CDR2 YYNGEE. The CDR3 runs to 15 residues. J gave up 5 bases and V 0 bases, and 5 bases lay outside the gene matches. This chain's CDR3 is CASSVDGGGNNEQFF. The CDR3 DNA is TGTGCCAGCAGCGTAGACGGCGGGGGAAACAATGAGCAGTTCTTC.

This chain links TRBV5-1 with TRBJ2-2, with 11 bases aligning to TRBD2. V lost 1 base and J lost 8; bases outside the gene matches: 4. Looked up from germline, CDR1 is SGHRS and CDR2 is YFSETQ. The CDR3 is 15 residues long. As DNA, the CDR3 is TGCGCCAGCAGCTTGACACTAGCGGGAGCTGGGGAGCTGTTTTTT. Encoded protein: CASSLTLAGAGELFF.

This clone was recorded once. The chain links TRBV19 to TRBJ2-7, with 7 bases that match TRBD1. V gave up 4 bases and J gave up 3 bases; unmatched junction bases: 3. CDR3 length equals 13 residues. Germline lookup yields CDR1 LNHDA and CDR2 SQIVND (reference sequence). The CDR3: CASSTRQGYEQYF. CDR3 bases: TGTGCCAGTAGTACGAGACAGGGCTACGAGCAGTACTTC.

The rearrangement joins TRBV4-3 to TRBJ1-2, with 9 bases lining up with TRBD1. With V trimmed by 3 bases and J by 1 base, 3 bases remained unmatched. There are 15 residues in the CDR3. Germline values: CDR1 LGHNA, CDR2 YSLEER. This CDR3 reads CASSQRTGDNYGYTF. The CDR3, as DNA: TGCGCCAGCAGCCAGCGGACAGGGGATAACTATGGCTACACCTTC.